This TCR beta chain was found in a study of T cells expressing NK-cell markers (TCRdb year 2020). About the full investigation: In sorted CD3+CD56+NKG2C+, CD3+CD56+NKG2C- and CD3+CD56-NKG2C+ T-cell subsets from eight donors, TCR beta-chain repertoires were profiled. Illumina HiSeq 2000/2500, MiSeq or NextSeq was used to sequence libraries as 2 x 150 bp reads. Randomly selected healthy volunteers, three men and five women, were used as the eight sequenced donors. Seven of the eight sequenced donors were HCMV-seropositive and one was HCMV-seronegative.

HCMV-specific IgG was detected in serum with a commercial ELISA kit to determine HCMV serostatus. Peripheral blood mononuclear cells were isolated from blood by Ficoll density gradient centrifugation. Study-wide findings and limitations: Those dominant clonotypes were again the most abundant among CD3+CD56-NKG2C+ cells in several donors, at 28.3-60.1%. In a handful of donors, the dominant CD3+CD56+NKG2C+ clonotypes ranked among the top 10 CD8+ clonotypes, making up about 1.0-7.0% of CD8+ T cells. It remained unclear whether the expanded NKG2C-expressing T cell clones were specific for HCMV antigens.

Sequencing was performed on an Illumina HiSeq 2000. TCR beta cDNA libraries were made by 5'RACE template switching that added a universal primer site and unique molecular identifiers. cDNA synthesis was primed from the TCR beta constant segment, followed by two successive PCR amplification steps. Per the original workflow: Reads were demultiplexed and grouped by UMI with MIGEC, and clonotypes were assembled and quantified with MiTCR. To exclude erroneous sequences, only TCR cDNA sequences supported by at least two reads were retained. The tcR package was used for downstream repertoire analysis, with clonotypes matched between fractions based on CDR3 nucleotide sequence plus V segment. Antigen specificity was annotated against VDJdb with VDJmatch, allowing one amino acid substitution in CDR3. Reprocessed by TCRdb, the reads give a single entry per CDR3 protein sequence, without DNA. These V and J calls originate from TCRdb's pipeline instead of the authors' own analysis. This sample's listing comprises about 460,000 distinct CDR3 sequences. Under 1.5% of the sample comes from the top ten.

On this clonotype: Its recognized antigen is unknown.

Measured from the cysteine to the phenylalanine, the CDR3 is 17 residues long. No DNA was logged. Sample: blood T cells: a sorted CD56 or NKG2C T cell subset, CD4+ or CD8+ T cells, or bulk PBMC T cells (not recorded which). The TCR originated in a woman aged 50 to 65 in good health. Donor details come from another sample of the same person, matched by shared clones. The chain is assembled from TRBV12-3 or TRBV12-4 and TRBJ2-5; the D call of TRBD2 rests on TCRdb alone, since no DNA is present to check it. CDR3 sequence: CASSHGTSGRAHETQYF.